These 25 T cell receptor beta chains share one sample of origin, sequenced in a study of blood T cells in healthy people across ages. A J-beta primer mix and a sample-barcoded 5' primer were used in a second PCR of roughly 7 to 12 cycles. From the 5' RACE reads, TCRdb called clonotypes with MiXCR, one entry per CDR3 protein. The data contain just over 1 million distinct CDR3 sequences, 35% to 50% of them singletons. The sample consisted of blood. The receptors shown here come from a woman aged 60-75 years in good health.

This clonotype was counted only a few times. V gene TRBV10-1 combines with J gene TRBJ2-1; 8 bases are shared with TRBD2. V shed 2 bases and J 9 bases; nucleotides not matched to a gene: 15. The germline CDR1 and CDR2 sequences are WNHNN and SYGVQD (reference sequence). The CDR3 extends over 17 amino acids. The CDR3: CASSEGLAGSNKFEQFF. The CDR3 DNA reads TGCGCCAGCAGTGAGGGGCTAGCGGGCAGTAATAAATTTGAGCAGTTCTTC.

This clonotype was recorded only once. This rearrangement joins TRBV9 to TRBJ2-1; 10 nucleotides agree with TRBD1. Judging by the DNA end, TRBJ2-7 fits better; the J call may be wrong. The CDR3 extends over 17 amino acids. Germline CDR1 is SGDLS and CDR2 is YYNGEE. CDR3 DNA sequence: TGTGCCAGCAGCGTAGGATTGGACAGGGGGGGATACAATGAGCAGTACTTC. Translating it yields CASSVGLDRGGYNEQYF.

There are many counts of this clonotype. The chain combines TRBV4-1 with TRBJ2-7; 10 bases line up with TRBD2. J lost 2 bases, V lost 4 bases, and 5 bases had no gene match. The CDR3 covers 15 residues. Germline CDR1 reads MGHRA; CDR2 reads YSYEKL. The chain's CDR3 is CASSLLAGGTYEQYF. Written as DNA, the CDR3 is TGCGCCAGCAGCCTCTTAGCGGGAGGTACCTACGAGCAGTACTTC.

V usage is TRBV5-6 and J usage is TRBJ2-7; D perhaps matches TRBD1 (7 bases). With 2 bases removed from V and 0 bases from J, the gap between germline ends came to 15 bases. Germline V CDR1 and CDR2: SGHDT, YYEEEE. The CDR3 has 16 residues. The CDR3 loop reads CASSFPTGDFSYEQYF. The CDR3 bases are TGTGCCAGCAGCTTTCCCACAGGGGACTTCTCCTACGAGCAGTACTTC.

In this sample, this clonotype turned up many times. The V gene is TRBV6-2 or TRBV6-3, the J gene TRBJ1-2; a weak D match, TRBD1 (5 bases). The CDR3 extends over 13 amino acids. The ends were cut back, 4 bases at V and 4 bases at J, with 10 bases in the middle. From germline, CDR1 is MNHEY and CDR2 SVGEGT. DNA for the CDR3: TGTGCCAGCAGTTTATCCCAGGGCTATGGCTACACCTTC. Amino acid sequence: CASSLSQGYGYTF.

This sequence joins TRBV7-8 and TRBJ2-4; D might be TRBD2 (5 bases). The J call could be wrong; TRBJ2-7 is a better fit for the DNA end. Germline-derived CDR1 and CDR2 are SGHVS and FQNEAQ. CDR3 size: 15 residues. As DNA, the CDR3 is TGTGCCAGCAGCTTAGAAGCGGCTAGCCGTTACGAGCAGTACTTC. Translated, it gives CASSLEAASRYEQYF.

This sequence joins TRBV7-9 and TRBJ2-7, with 9 bases fitting TRBD2. CDR1 is SEHNR and CDR2 is FQNEAQ in the germline V gene (reference sequence). The CDR3 extends over 15 amino acids. The ends lost 5 bases at V and 2 bases at J; junction bases unmatched: 7. The CDR3 is CASSATSGFAYEQYF. The CDR3, as DNA: TGTGCCAGCAGCGCGACTAGCGGTTTTGCCTACGAGCAGTACTTC.

This clonotype has only a few counts. The chain employs TRBV24-1 and TRBJ2-1, with D maybe TRBD1 (5 bases). CDR1 is KGHDR and CDR2 is SFDVKD in the germline V gene. V dropped 4 bases and J dropped 10 bases, with 13 bases sitting between them. There are 13 residues in the CDR3. CDR3 DNA sequence: TGTGCCACCAGTGAACCCGCATCAGGGGAGCAGTTCTTC. As protein: CATSEPASGEQFF.

Only a few counts were recorded for this clonotype. The rearrangement uses TRBV9 and TRBJ2-7, with 9 bases matching TRBD2. V was pared by 3 bases and J by 4 bases, with 14 bases of the junction left unmatched. Germline V CDR1 and CDR2: SGDLS, YYNGEE. This CDR3 comprises 17 residues. The CDR3 nucleotides read TGTGCCAGCAGCGCACGCGCCAGTTTAGCGGGAGTGTACGAGCAGTACTTC. Residues: CASSARASLAGVYEQYF.

This clonotype appeared a few times. V usage is TRBV3-1 and J usage is TRBJ2-4, with 10 bases that match TRBD2. CDR1 and CDR2 from the germline V gene are LGHDT and YNNKEL (reference sequence). The V and J ends lost 6 bases and 0 bases, in that order; junction bases with no gene match: 5. The CDR3 sequence is 16 residues long. The CDR3: CASSPLAGLAKNIQYF. CDR3 sequence (DNA): TGTGCCAGCAGTCCACTAGCGGGATTAGCCAAAAACATTCAGTACTTC.

V is TRBV20-1 and J is TRBJ1-2; possible D gene TRBD1, 6 bases. Trimming stripped 7 bases from V and 4 bases from J, with 13 bases between. The CDR3 covers 12 residues. The germline V gene encodes CDR1 DFQATT and CDR2 SNEGSKA (reference sequence). The chain's CDR3 is CSVTGFTYGYTF. CDR3 in DNA: TGCAGTGTCACAGGGTTCACCTATGGCTACACCTTC.

This clonotype was recorded only once. The chain joins TRBV11-2 to TRBJ2-1; 13 nucleotides align to TRBD2. CDR1 and CDR2 from the germline V gene are SGHAT and FQNNGV. V lost 8 bases, J lost 0 bases, and 4 bases stayed unmatched. The CDR3 has 16 amino acids. Here the CDR3 reads CASRLAGGISYNEQFF. CDR3 bases: TGTGCCAGCCGACTAGCGGGAGGCATCTCCTACAATGAGCAGTTCTTC.

This clonotype was detected a few times. The chain is built from TRBV9 and TRBJ2-3, with D possibly matching TRBD2 (6 bases). V lost 3 bases, J lost 0 bases, and 11 bases lay in between. The CDR3 covers 15 residues. Germline values: CDR1 SGDLS, CDR2 YYNGEE. In nucleotides, the CDR3 is TGTGCCAGCAGCGAAGCGGGTTTGAGCACAGATACGCAGTATTTT. This codes for CASSEAGLSTDTQYF.

This clonotype was counted a few times. This sequence joins TRBV5-1 and TRBJ2-1; 7 nucleotides match TRBD1. Germline trimming cut 4 bases from V and 9 bases from J; bases unmatched to any gene: 4. The germline CDR1 and CDR2 sequences are SGHRS and YFSETQ. This CDR3 region has 12 residues. CDR3 amino acids: CASSRDSSEQFF. In DNA, the CDR3 is TGCGCCAGCAGCAGGGACAGTTCTGAGCAGTTCTTC.

The CDR3 bases are TGTGCCAGCAGTACCTCGGACAGGGGGCTTGGCTACACCTTC. Amino acids: CASSTSDRGLGYTF. The rearrangement joins TRBV12-3 or TRBV12-4 to TRBJ1-2; 11 bases line up with TRBD1. The CDR3 sequence is 14 residues long. Trimming at V came to 5 bases and at J to 7 bases, leaving 6 bases not matched to a gene.

This CDR3 reads CSAPMEGPGYEQYF. The CDR3 nucleotides read TGCAGTGCCCCGATGGAGGGTCCAGGTTACGAGCAGTACTTC. The rearrangement joins TRBV20-1 to TRBJ2-7; D is perhaps TRBD2 (6 bases). Trimming left V 6 bases short and J 4 bases short, with 19 bases between. Germline assignment: CDR1 DFQATT and CDR2 SNEGSKA (reference sequence). The CDR3 sequence is 14 residues long.

This rearrangement joins TRBV6-1 to TRBJ2-2; TRBD2 aligns across 14 bases. Germline CDR1 reads MNHNS; CDR2 reads SASEGT. The J segment lost 2 bases and the V segment lost 1 base, leaving 6 bases of the junction unmatched. CDR3 length: 19 amino acids. DNA of the CDR3: TGTGCCAGCAGTGAAGACGGACTAGCGGGAGGAAGAAACACCGGGGAGCTGTTTTTT. Protein sequence: CASSEDGLAGGRNTGELFF.

The rearrangement uses TRBV5-1 and TRBJ2-3; D is unresolved. Trimming pared 4 bases from V and 0 bases from J, leaving 12 bases between. This CDR3 is built from 15 residues. Per germline, CDR1 SGHRS and CDR2 YFSETQ. Here the CDR3 reads CASSLTPSSTDTQYF. In nucleotides, the CDR3 is TGCGCCAGCAGCCTAACCCCGTCTAGCACAGATACGCAGTATTTT.

The rearrangement links TRBV25-1 to TRBJ1-2; 7 bases match TRBD1. The V and J ends lost 8 bases and 8 bases, in that order; junction bases with no gene match: 8. Looked up from germline, CDR1 is MGHDK and CDR2 is SYGVNS. The CDR3 is 12 residues long. The chain's CDR3 is CASQGGWGGYTF. In nucleotides, the CDR3 is TGTGCCAGCCAGGGGGGCTGGGGCGGCTACACCTTC.

This clonotype was found a few times. A junction boundary mismatches the germline segment, possibly from a read error. V and J are TRBV15 and TRBJ2-6; a weak D match, TRBD1 (5 bases). This CDR3 contains 15 residues. Germline V gene lookup returns CDR1 LNHNV and CDR2 YYDKDF (reference sequence). The CDR3 bases are TGTGCCACCAGCAGTACAGGCTCTGAGGCCAACGTCCTGACTTTC. Amino acid sequence: CATSSTGSEANVLTF.

This rearrangement joins TRBV2 to TRBJ1-2, with D perhaps matching TRBD1 (5 bases). CDR1 and CDR2 (germline): SNHLY, FYNNEI. The CDR3 runs 14 residues. The V gene lost 11 bases and the J gene lost 4 bases, with 20 bases spanning the gap. The CDR3 DNA reads as TGTGCCTTAATAGGGGACTTTTCGCGCTATGGCTACACCTTC. It yields the protein CALIGDFSRYGYTF.

The chain uses TRBV29-1 and TRBJ1-5, with 10 bases matching TRBD1. Germline V gene data show CDR1 as SQVTM and CDR2 as ANQGSEA. CDR3 length equals 12 residues. V trimming: 6 bases; J trimming: 7 bases; junction bases outside the gene matches: 3. The CDR3 bases are TGCAGCGTGGGGGACAGGGGACAGCCCCAGCATTTT. Translating it yields CSVGDRGQPQHF.

This clonotype has ten or more counts. This chain links TRBV28 with TRBJ1-1; D is uncertain. The germline V gene has CDR1 MDHEN and CDR2 SYDVKM. V was cut by 3 bases and J by 4 bases, with 6 bases left in between. The CDR3 has 12 residues. CDR3: CASSFLGTEAFF. CDR3 nucleotide sequence: TGTGCCAGCAGTTTCTTGGGCACTGAAGCTTTCTTT.

This clonotype occurred a few times. The J gene is TRBJ2-5, the V gene TRBV7-2; possibly TRBD2 for D (6 bases). V lost 2 bases, J lost 0 bases, and 10 bases lay in between. Germline V gene sequence: CDR1 SGHTA, CDR2 FQGNSA. CDR3 size: 15 residues. This chain's CDR3 is CASSLFGGYQETQYF. CDR3 DNA: TGTGCCAGCAGCTTATTTGGAGGGTACCAAGAGACCCAGTACTTC.

This clonotype was seen more than once but under ten times. This chain uses TRBV9 with TRBJ2-1, with TRBD2 matching 10 bases. V lost 0 bases to trimming and J lost 8 bases; unmatched junction nucleotides: 14. The germline V gene encodes CDR1 SGDLS and CDR2 YYNGEE. CDR3 size: 18 residues. For the CDR3, the DNA is TGTGCCAGCAGCGTAGCTTCGCTAGCGGGAGAATATAAGCATGAGCAGTTCTTC. It translates to CASSVASLAGEYKHEQFF.